These T cell receptor beta chains were read from a single sample in a study of cytomegalovirus exposure and HLA in healthy donors. The repertoire was sequenced with immunoSEQ multiplex PCR; TCRdb's copy has only in-frame clones and lacks some. The sample yields 90,000 or so clones, 96% seen once. The sample was PBMCs. These receptors all stem from a man in his late teens or twenties in good health and CMV-seronegative. CDR3s include the opening cysteine and the closing phenylalanine or tryptophan. The order of the fields is CDR3 protein, CDR3 DNA, J gene, V gene, clone size, D gene. A D gene is named only where the DNA matches it firmly. A row's size may be missing; if present it is once, few, many or a size class.

CASSGYRDSNYGYTF	TGTGCCAGCAGCGGGTACAGGGATTCTAACTATGGCTACACCTTC	TRBJ1-2	TRBV9	.	.
CASSYSMGGRDYGYTF	TGTGCCAGCAGTTACTCGATGGGGGGGCGCGACTATGGCTACACCTTC	TRBJ1-2	TRBV6-5	.	.
CASSFPGNPYQPQHF	TGTGCCAGTAGTTTCCCCGGGAACCCCTATCAGCCCCAGCATTTT	TRBJ1-5	TRBV19	few	.
CASSLSRAPNQPQHF	TGTGCCAGCAGCTTATCCAGGGCCCCTAATCAGCCCCAGCATTTT	TRBJ1-5	TRBV7-9	.	.
CASSSQTGGGTYEQYF	TGCGCCAGCTCTTCTCAGACAGGCGGCGGTACCTACGAGCAGTACTTC	TRBJ2-7	TRBV5-1	.	.
CASSSGGPSYNEQFF	TGTGCCAGCAGCTCGGGGGGGCCCTCCTACAATGAGCAGTTCTTC	TRBJ2-1	TRBV5-4	.	TRBD2
CASSKTGVDTIYF	TGCGCCAGCAGCAAGACAGGGGTCGACACCATATATTTT	TRBJ1-3	TRBV5-1	.	TRBD1
CASSPRGTETQYF	TGTGCCAGCAGCCCCAGGGGAACGGAGACCCAGTACTTC	TRBJ2-5	TRBV11-2	.	.
CASSLGQGVDYGYTF	TGCGCCAGCAGCTTAGGACAGGGGGTTGACTATGGCTACACCTTC	TRBJ1-2	TRBV5-1	.	TRBD1
CASSRSQGSEQFF	TGCGCCAGCAGCAGGTCACAGGGGAGTGAGCAGTTCTTC	TRBJ2-1	TRBV5-1	.	TRBD1
CASSDEPTGGWANEKLFF	TGTGCCAGCAGCGACGAGCCGACAGGGGGCTGGGCTAATGAAAAACTGTTTTTT	TRBJ1-4	TRBV9	.	TRBD1
CASSLDRSSSYNEQFF	TGTGCCAGCAGCTTGGATCGGTCTAGCTCCTACAATGAGCAGTTCTTC	TRBJ2-1	TRBV5-4	.	.
CASSPSSGREVGDTQYF	TGTGCCAGCTCTCCATCTTCCGGGAGAGAGGTGGGAGATACGCAGTATTTT	TRBJ2-3	TRBV18	.	.
CASSLGDQGQPQHF	TGTGCCAGCAGCTTAGGGGACCAGGGGCAGCCCCAGCATTTT	TRBJ1-5	TRBV7-8	.	.
CASSLAVAARGTEAFF	TGTGCCAGCAGCTTGGCCGTGGCAGCCCGGGGCACTGAAGCTTTCTTT	TRBJ1-1	TRBV5-8	.	.
CASSFLNQPQHF	TGTGCCAGCAGTTTCTTAAATCAGCCCCAGCATTTT	TRBJ1-5	TRBV28	.	.
CASSIGTQAYYEKLFF	TGTGCCAGTAGTATTGGGACACAGGCTTATTATGAAAAACTGTTTTTT	TRBJ1-4	TRBV19	.	.
CASNAGAEAFF	TGTGCCAGCAACGCCGGTGCTGAAGCTTTCTTT	TRBJ1-1	TRBV7-9	.	.
CASSIGGGAEQPQHF	TGTGCCAGTAGTATAGGCGGGGGCGCCGAGCAGCCCCAGCATTTT	TRBJ1-5	TRBV19	.	.
CASSLLAGVYNEQFF	TGTGCCAGCAGCTTACTAGCGGGAGTATACAATGAGCAGTTCTTC	TRBJ2-1	TRBV7-2	.	TRBD2
CASSPVGGGLTDYEQYF	TGTGCCAGCAGTCCCGTAGGGGGGGGACTGACAGACTACGAGCAGTACTTC	TRBJ2-7	TRBV7-8	.	.
CASSLGQGDYNEQFF	TGTGCCAGCAGCCTCGGACAGGGGGATTACAATGAGCAGTTCTTC	TRBJ2-1	TRBV6-4	few	TRBD1
CATRRLSGYVGQYF	TGTGCCACCCGGCGGCTGTCTGGCTATGTTGGGCAGTACTTC	TRBJ2-7	TRBV28	.	.
CASSLTTGSYEQYF	TGCGCCAGCAGCTTGACGACAGGGTCCTACGAGCAGTACTTC	TRBJ2-7	TRBV5-1	.	TRBD1
CASSWTGTEAFF	TGTGCCAGCAGTTGGACAGGGACTGAAGCTTTCTTT	TRBJ1-1	TRBV28	.	TRBD1
CASSPRGTLYNEQFF	TGTGCCAGCAGCCCACGGGGAACGCTCTACAATGAGCAGTTCTTC	TRBJ2-1	TRBV7-2	.	.
CASSLAPQGYEQYF	TGCGCCAGCAGCTTGGCCCCACAGGGCTACGAGCAGTACTTC	TRBJ2-7	TRBV5-1	.	.
CASSPYGVDTEAFF	TGTGCCAGCAGCCCGTACGGGGTCGACACTGAAGCTTTCTTT	TRBJ1-1	TRBV9	.	.
CASSDRGTIVYEQYF	TGCGCCAGCAGCGACAGGGGGACAATAGTCTACGAGCAGTACTTC	TRBJ2-7	TRBV4-1	.	TRBD1
CATLPGGKETQYF	TGTGCCACCCTTCCAGGGGGCAAGGAGACCCAGTACTTC	TRBJ2-5	TRBV6-5	.	TRBD1
CASSLGTGGFGETQYF	TGTGCCAGCAGTTTAGGGACAGGGGGCTTTGGAGAGACCCAGTACTTC	TRBJ2-5	TRBV28	.	TRBD1
CASWTGGHGYTF	TGTGCCAGTTGGACAGGGGGTCATGGCTACACCTTC	TRBJ1-2	TRBV6-5	.	TRBD1
CASSLAFGGTQYF	TGTGCCAGCAGTTTAGCCTTCGGAGGAACGCAGTATTTT	TRBJ2-3	TRBV27	.	.
CASSLEGGTSPSYNEQFF	TGCGCCAGCAGCTTGGAGGGCGGGACTAGCCCGTCCTACAATGAGCAGTTCTTC	TRBJ2-1	TRBV5-1	.	TRBD2
CASSDLTGNTEAFF	TGTGCCAGCAGTGACTTGACAGGGAACACTGAAGCTTTCTTT	TRBJ1-1	TRBV9	once	.
CASSYLFTSGNEQFF	TGTGCCAGCAGTTACCTATTCACTAGCGGCAATGAGCAGTTCTTC	TRBJ2-1	TRBV6-5	.	TRBD2
CASSKGRGLGTDTQYF	TGTGCCAGCAGCAAAGGAAGGGGGCTGGGCACAGATACGCAGTATTTT	TRBJ2-3	TRBV21-1	.	.
CASSRQDSETQYF	TGTGCCAGCAGCCGACAGGACTCGGAGACCCAGTACTTC	TRBJ2-5	TRBV28	.	.
CASSQDRGPDTQYF	TGTGCCAGCAGCCAAGACAGAGGCCCAGATACGCAGTATTTT	TRBJ2-3	TRBV11-2	.	.
CASRPDLQETQYF	TGTGCCAGCAGACCCGACTTGCAAGAGACCCAGTACTTC	TRBJ2-5	TRBV6-6	.	.
CASSGRRSVGGEKLFF	TGTGCCAGTAGTGGCCGAAGAAGCGTCGGGGGTGAAAAACTGTTTTTT	TRBJ1-4	TRBV19	.	.
CASRTGTENTEAFF	TGTGCCAGCCGGACGGGGACAGAGAACACTGAAGCTTTCTTT	TRBJ1-1	TRBV6-5	.	TRBD1
CASSLEFTGYNTGELFF	TGTGCCAGCAGCTTGGAGTTTACGGGTTACAACACCGGGGAGCTGTTTTTT	TRBJ2-2	TRBV5-4	.	.
CASSLAAYQGAMNTEAFF	TGTGCCAGCAGCTTGGCGGCGTACCAGGGGGCCATGAACACTGAAGCTTTCTTT	TRBJ1-1	TRBV5-4	.	TRBD1
CASSPGTGSDGYTF	TGTGCCAGCAGCCCGGGAACAGGGAGTGATGGCTACACCTTC	TRBJ1-2	TRBV7-2	.	.
CASSPRLVDEQYF	TGTGCCAGCTCACCACGGCTAGTTGACGAGCAGTACTTC	TRBJ2-7	TRBV18	few	.
CASSPYTGETQYF	TGTGCCAGCTCACCTTACACAGGGGAGACCCAGTACTTC	TRBJ2-5	TRBV18	.	.
CASRWTPEGGNEQFF	TGTGCCAGCAGGTGGACTCCTGAAGGGGGCAATGAGCAGTTCTTC	TRBJ2-1	TRBV28	.	.
CASSDWTGANQPQHF	TGTGCCAGCAGTGACTGGACAGGGGCTAATCAGCCCCAGCATTTT	TRBJ1-5	TRBV6-1	once	TRBD1
CASSDRATNEKLFF	TGTGCCAGCAGTGACAGGGCTACTAATGAAAAACTGTTTTTT	TRBJ1-4	TRBV6-6	.	TRBD1